Here is one T cell receptor beta chain with its context. Antigen specificity is unknown. Investigators spread the genomic DNA of each subset evenly over several immunoSEQ plates. Some 27,000 T cell genomes, or about 0.2 ug DNA, went into the sorted-subset replicate PCRs. TCRdb keeps only in-frame clones here, not all; method: immunoSEQ multiplex PCR. Of roughly 2.5 million clones listed, around 94% are singletons. These data come from a study of shared clonotypes between healthy human individuals. Regarding the study as a whole: The naive CD4 repertoires of several donors were compared, and roughly 5% of clonotypes were shared. Rarefaction exposed incomplete sorted-subset sequencing despite large depth.

The sequence came from a man aged 18 to 29 in good health. Sequenced sample: naive CD4+ T cells sorted from blood. Subset in this sample: CD45RA+ positively selected.

CDR3 loop: CASSSYDRYQETQYF. The CDR3 nucleotides read TGTGCCAGCAGTTCTTACGACAGGTACCAAGAGACCCAGTACTTC. The rearrangement joins TRBV28 to TRBJ2-5; D is possibly TRBD1 (6 bases). Germline CDR1 and CDR2: MDHEN and SYDVKM. Trimming cost V 4 bases and J 0 bases, with 12 bases left between them. This CDR3 is built from 15 residues.